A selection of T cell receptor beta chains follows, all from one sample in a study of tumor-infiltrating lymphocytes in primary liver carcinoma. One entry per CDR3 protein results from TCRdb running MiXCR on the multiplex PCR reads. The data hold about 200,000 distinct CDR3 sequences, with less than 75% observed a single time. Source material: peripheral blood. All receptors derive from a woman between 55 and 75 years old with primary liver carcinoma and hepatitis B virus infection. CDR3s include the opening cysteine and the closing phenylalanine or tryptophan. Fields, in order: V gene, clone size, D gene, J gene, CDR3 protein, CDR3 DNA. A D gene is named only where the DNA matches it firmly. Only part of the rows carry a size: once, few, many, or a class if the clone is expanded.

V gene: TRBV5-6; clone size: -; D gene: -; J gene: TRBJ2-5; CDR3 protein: CASSLAGRGFPETQYF; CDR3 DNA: TGTGCCAGCAGCTTGGCTGGCAGGGGCTTCCCAGAGACCCAGTACTTC
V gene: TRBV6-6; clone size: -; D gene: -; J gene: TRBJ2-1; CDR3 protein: CVSNNAVVQFF; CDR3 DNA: TGTGTCAGCAATAATGCAGTCGTGCAGTTCTTC
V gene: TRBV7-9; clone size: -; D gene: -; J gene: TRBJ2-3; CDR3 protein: CASSLLASSTDTQYF; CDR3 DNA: TGTGCCAGCAGCTTACTAGCTTCTAGCACAGATACGCAGTATTTT
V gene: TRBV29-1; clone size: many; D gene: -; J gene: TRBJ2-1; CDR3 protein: CSVDGLSYNEQFF; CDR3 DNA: TGCAGCGTTGACGGACTATCCTACAATGAGCAGTTCTTC
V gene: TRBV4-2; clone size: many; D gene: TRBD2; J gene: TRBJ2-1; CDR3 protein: CASSHSGSGNYNEQFF; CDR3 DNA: TGTGCCAGCAGCCATAGCGGGAGTGGGAATTACAATGAGCAGTTCTTC
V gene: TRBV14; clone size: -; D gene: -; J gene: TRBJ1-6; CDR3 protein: CASSWPSPLHF; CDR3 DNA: TGTGCCAGCAGCTGGCCTTCACCCCTTCACTTT
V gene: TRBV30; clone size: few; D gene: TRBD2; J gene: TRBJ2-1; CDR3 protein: CAWSVRPSGRGEQFF; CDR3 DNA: TGTGCCTGGAGTGTACGCCCTAGCGGGCGGGGTGAGCAGTTCTTC
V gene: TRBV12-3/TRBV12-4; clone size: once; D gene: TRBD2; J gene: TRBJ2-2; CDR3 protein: CASSSGLAVTRELFF; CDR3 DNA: TGTGCCAGCAGTTCCGGACTAGCGGTCACCCGGGAGCTGTTTTTT
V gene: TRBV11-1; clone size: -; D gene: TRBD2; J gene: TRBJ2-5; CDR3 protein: CASSLSGRKVTQYF; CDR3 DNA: TGTGCCAGCAGCTTAAGCGGGAGGAAAGTGACCCAGTACTTC
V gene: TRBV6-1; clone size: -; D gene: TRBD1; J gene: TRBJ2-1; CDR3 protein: CVSSLRDRGLNEQFF; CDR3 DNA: TGTGTCAGCAGTCTCCGGGACAGGGGGCTAAATGAGCAGTTCTTC
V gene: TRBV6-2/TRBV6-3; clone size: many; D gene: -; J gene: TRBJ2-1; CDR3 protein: CASGPHNEQFF; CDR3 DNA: TGTGCCAGCGGACCTCACAATGAGCAGTTCTTC
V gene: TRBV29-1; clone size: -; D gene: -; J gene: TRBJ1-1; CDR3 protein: CSVAKWNTEDFF; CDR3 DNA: TGCAGCGTCGCCAAGTGGAACACTGAAGATTTCTTT
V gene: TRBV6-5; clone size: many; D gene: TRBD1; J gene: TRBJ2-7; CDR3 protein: CASSDHGRTGVYEQYF; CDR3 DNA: TGTGCCAGCAGCGACCATGGCCGGACAGGGGTTTACGAGCAGTACTTC
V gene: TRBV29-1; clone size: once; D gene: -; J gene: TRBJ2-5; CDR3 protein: CSVGQRGETQYF; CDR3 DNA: TGCAGCGTTGGACAGAGAGGTGAGACCCAGTACTTC
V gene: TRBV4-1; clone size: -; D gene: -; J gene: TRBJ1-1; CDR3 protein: CTSSQSPVSNTEAFF; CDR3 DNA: TGCACCAGCAGCCAGTCTCCGGTCTCGAACACTGAAGCTTTCTTT
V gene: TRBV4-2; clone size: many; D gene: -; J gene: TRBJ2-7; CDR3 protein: CASSQALKTEQYF; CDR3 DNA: TGTGCCAGCAGCCAAGCTCTTAAGACCGAGCAGTACTTC
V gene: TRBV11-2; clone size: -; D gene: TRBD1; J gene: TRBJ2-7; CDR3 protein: CASSLGERGHGEQYF; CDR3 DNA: TGTGCCAGCAGCTTAGGGGAGAGGGGGCATGGTGAGCAGTACTTC
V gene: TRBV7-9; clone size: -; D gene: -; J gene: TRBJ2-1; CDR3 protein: CASGLQENEQFF; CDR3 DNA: TGTGCCAGTGGCTTACAGGAGAATGAGCAGTTCTTC
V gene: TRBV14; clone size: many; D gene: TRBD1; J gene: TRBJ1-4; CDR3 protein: CASSQGPGQINEKLFF; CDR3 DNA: TGTGCCAGCAGCCAGGGGCCGGGACAGATTAATGAAAAACTGTTTTTT
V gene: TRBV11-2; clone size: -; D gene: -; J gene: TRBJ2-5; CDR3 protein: CASCPQRTQETQYF; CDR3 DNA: TGTGCCAGCTGCCCCCAACGAACTCAAGAGACCCAGTACTTC
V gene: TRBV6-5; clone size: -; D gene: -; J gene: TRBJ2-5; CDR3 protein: CVSSNRAGGTETQYF; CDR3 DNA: TGTGTCAGCAGTAACAGGGCTGGGGGGACCGAGACCCAATATTTC
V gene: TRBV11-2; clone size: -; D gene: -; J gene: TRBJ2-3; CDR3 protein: CASSLPPYGPGGSDTQCF; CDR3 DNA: TGTGCCAGCAGCTTACCCCCTTACGGACCTGGTGGATCAGATACGCAGTGTTTT
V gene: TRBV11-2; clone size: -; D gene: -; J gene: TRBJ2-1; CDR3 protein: CASSLGRDYNEHFF; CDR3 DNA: TGTGCAAGCAGCTTAGGAAGAGATTACAATGAGCACTTCTTC
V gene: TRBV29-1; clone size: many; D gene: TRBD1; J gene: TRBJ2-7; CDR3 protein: CSVSGTGIDEQYF; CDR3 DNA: TGCAGCGTTTCCGGGACAGGGATTGACGAGCAGTACTTC
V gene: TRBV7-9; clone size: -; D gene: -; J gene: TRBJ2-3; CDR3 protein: CASSLGAGTDTQYF; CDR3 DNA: TGTGCCAGCAGCCTCGGGGCCGGCACAGATACGCAGTATTTT
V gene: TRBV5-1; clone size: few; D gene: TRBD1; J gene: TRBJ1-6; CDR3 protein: CASSLAIGTGHSPLHF; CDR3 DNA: TGCGCCAGCAGCTTGGCCATAGGGACAGGACATTCACCCCTCCACTTT
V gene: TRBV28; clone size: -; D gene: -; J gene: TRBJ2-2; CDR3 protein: CASSFARLNTGELFF; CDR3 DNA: TGTGCCAGCAGTTTTGCTCGTCTAAACACCGGGGAGCTGTTTTTT
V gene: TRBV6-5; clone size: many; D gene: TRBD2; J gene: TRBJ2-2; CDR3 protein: CASSYSGLAGGIGELFF; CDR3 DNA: TGTGCCAGCAGTTACTCGGGGCTTGCGGGGGGAATCGGGGAGCTGTTTTTT
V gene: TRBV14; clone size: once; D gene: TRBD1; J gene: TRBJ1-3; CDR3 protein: CASSLDQGASGNTIYF; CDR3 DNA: TGTGCCAGCAGCCTAGATCAGGGGGCCTCTGGAAACACCATATATTTT
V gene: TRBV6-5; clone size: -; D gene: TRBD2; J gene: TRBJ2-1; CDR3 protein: CASSPGLEGVWSFDEQFF; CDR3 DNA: TGTGCCAGCAGTCCGGGACTAGAGGGAGTATGGAGTTTCGATGAGCAATTCTTC
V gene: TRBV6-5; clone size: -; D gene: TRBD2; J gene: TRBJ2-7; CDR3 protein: CASGRLTAGGSYEQYF; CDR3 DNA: TGTGCCAGTGGAAGACTCACAGCGGGAGGCTCCTACGAGCAGTACTTC
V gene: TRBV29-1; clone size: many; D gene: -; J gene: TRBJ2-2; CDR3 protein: CSVMRPNTGELFF; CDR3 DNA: TGCAGCGTTATGCGGCCGAACACCGGGGAGCTGTTTTTT
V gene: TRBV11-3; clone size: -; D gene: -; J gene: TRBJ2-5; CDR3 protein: CASSLQATQETRYF; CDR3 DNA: TGTGCCAGCAGCTTACAAGCAACACAAGAGACCCGGTACTTC
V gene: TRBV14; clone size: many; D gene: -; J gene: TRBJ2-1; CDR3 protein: CASSHNFNEQFF; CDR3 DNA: TGTGCCAGCAGCCACAATTTCAATGAGCAGTTCTTC
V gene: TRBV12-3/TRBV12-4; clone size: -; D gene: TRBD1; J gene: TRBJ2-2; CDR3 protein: CASTPDRVGGELFF; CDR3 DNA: TGTGCCAGCACCCCGGACAGGGTTGGCGGGGAGCTGTTTTTT
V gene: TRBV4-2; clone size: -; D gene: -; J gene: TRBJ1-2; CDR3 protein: CASCFQENYGYTF; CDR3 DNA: TGTGCCAGCTGCTTTCAGGAAAACTATGGCTACACCTTC
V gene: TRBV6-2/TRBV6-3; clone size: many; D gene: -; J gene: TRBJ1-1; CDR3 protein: CASSHKDRLHAFF; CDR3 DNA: TGTGCCAGCAGCCATAAAGACCGGCTTCACGCTTTCTTT
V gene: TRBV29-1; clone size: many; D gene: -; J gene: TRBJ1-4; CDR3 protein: CSALSPTNEKLFF; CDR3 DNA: TGCAGCGCGCTTTCTCCAACTAATGAAAAACTGTTTTTT
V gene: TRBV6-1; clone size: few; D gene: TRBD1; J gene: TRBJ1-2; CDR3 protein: CASIKTGEGYTF; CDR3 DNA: TGTGCCAGCATTAAGACAGGGGAAGGCTACACCTTC
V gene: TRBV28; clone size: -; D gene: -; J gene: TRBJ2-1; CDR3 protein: CASSLPVQLTEQFF; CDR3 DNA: TGTGCCAGCAGTTTGCCAGTGCAATTGACTGAGCAGTTCTTC
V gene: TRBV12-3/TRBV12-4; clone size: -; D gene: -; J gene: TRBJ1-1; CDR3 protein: CASNRGVNTEAFF; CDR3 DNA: TGTGCCAGCAACCGGGGGGTTAACACTGAAGCTTTCTTT
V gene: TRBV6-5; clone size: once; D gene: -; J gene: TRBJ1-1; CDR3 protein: CASSYMGGLEAFF; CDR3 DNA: TGTGCCAGCAGTTACATGGGGGGCCTTGAAGCTTTCTTT
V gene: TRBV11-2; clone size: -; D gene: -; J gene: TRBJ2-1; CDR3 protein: CASSPDRNEHFF; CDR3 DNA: TGTGCCAGCAGCCCGGACCGAAATGAGCATTTCTTC
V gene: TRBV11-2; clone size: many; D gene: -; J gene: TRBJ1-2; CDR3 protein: CASSLGGRGYGYTF; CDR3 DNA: TGTGCCAGCAGCTTAGGTGGGCGGGGCTATGGCTACACCTTC
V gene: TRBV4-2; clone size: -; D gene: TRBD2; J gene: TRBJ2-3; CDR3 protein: CASSQAGGRGIDMQYF; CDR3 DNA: TGTGCCAGCAGCCAAGCTGGCGGGAGGGGCATAGATATGCAGTATTTT
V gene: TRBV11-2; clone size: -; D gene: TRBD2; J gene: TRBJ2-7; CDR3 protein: CASRLDLPSGGGHEQYF; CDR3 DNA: TGTGCCAGCAGATTAGATCTCCCTAGCGGGGGGGGCCACGAACAGTACTTC
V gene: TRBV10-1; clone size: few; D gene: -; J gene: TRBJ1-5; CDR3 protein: CATPGGDQPQHF; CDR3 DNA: TGCGCCACCCCGGGTGGGGATCAGCCCCAGCATTTT